This is a list of T cell receptor beta chains from one sample in a study of T cell changes during pregnancy in multiple sclerosis. Some clones are missing from TCRdb's copy, which holds only in-frame ones; the method was immunoSEQ multiplex PCR. The sample has more than 25,000 clones, 92% seen once. Sample: peripheral blood, taken in the first trimester of pregnancy. The receptors derive from a female donor in good health, enrolled as a control in a pregnancy study. Each CDR3 is given with its conserved first and last residue. A D gene is named only where the DNA matches it firmly. Clone size is shown for a subset of rows, as once, few, many or a class of expanded clone.

TRBD1,TRBJ1-5,TRBV7-9,.,CASSPGTGIYESNQPQHF,TGTGCCAGCAGCCCCGGGACAGGGATTTACGAGAGCAATCAGCCCCAGCATTTT
TRBD2,TRBJ2-1,TRBV27,.,CASSFSHLSGLAGDPSSYNEQFF,TGTGCCAGCAGTTTCTCTCACCTCTCGGGACTAGCGGGAGATCCTAGCTCCTACAATGAGCAGTTCTTC
.,TRBJ1-2,TRBV6-5,.,CASTVPGSRGYTF,TGTGCCAGCACAGTACCGGGATCGCGGGGCTACACCTTC
TRBD2,TRBJ2-6,TRBV15,.,CATSRSSGGAAGANVLTF,TGTGCCACCAGCAGAAGTAGCGGGGGGGCCGCTGGGGCCAACGTCCTGACTTTC
.,TRBJ1-1,TRBV10-3,.,CAITRQRNTEAFF,TGTGCCATCACTAGACAGAGGAACACTGAAGCTTTCTTT
.,TRBJ1-6,TRBV30,.,CAWSGGSNSPLHF,TGTGCCTGGAGTGGAGGTAGCAATTCACCCCTCCACTTT
.,TRBJ1-1,TRBV6-5,once,CASSYLAGEAFF,TGTGCCAGCAGTTACTTAGCCGGGGAAGCTTTCTTT
TRBD1,TRBJ2-5,TRBV10-3,.,CATEGDSQETQYF,TGTGCCACCGAGGGGGACAGCCAAGAGACCCAGTACTTC
.,TRBJ2-1,TRBV6-1,.,CASGQSSYNEQFF,TGTGCCAGCGGACAGAGCTCCTACAATGAGCAGTTCTTC
.,TRBJ2-7,TRBV20-1,.,CSARGTHEQYF,TGCAGTGCTAGGGGGACTCACGAGCAGTACTTC